The rows below give T cell receptor beta chains drawn from one sample of a study of molecular identifiers for immune sequencing clone quantification. Each CDR3 protein is one row after TCRdb ran MiXCR on the PCR reads. This table has 490,000 or so distinct CDR3 sequences, around 23% appearing once. The source material was naive CD8+ T cells from blood, with Jurkat cell RNA spiked in. All receptors derive from a human donor in good health. Some libraries in this study had Jurkat cell RNA spiked in. Each CDR3 is given with its conserved first and last residue. D genes are given only for firm matches. Expanded clones are given a class, and other clones once, few, many or no size at all.

clone_size | j_call | d_call | v_call | cdr3_aa | cdr3_nt
few | TRBJ1-6 | - | TRBV14 | CASSQVGALHF | TGTGCCAGCAGCCAAGTAGGGGCCCTCCACTTT
many | TRBJ2-7 | TRBD1 | TRBV25-1 | CASNPAGTGTYEQYF | TGTGCCAGCAACCCGGCCGGGACAGGTACCTACGAGCAGTACTTC
- | TRBJ2-1 | - | TRBV28 | CASSPAPGGYNEQFF | TGTGCCAGCAGCCCCGCCCCCGGGGGCTACAATGAGCAGTTCTTC
few | TRBJ2-2 | - | TRBV12-3/TRBV12-4 | CAGTGVVDGGELFF | TGTGCCGGGACCGGGGTGGTAGATGGCGGGGAGCTGTTTTTT
many | TRBJ2-3 | - | TRBV29-1 | CSVEAGTRRNTDTQYF | TGCAGCGTTGAAGCCGGGACTCGGAGAAACACAGATACGCAGTATTTT
once | TRBJ2-3 | TRBD2 | TRBV7-9 | CASSLTSGNTDAQYF | TGTGCCAGCAGCTTGACTAGCGGGAACACAGATGCGCAGTATTTT
few | TRBJ2-1 | - | TRBV12-3/TRBV12-4 | CASSLSANLAEQFF | TGTGCCAGCAGTTTATCGGCAAACCTTGCTGAGCAGTTCTTC
many | TRBJ2-5 | TRBD2 | TRBV7-9 | CASRWDYKEETQYF | TGTGCCAGCAGATGGGACTACAAAGAAGAGACCCAGTACTTC
- | TRBJ2-5 | TRBD2 | TRBV19 | CASSIGTSGFQETQYF | TGTGCCAGTAGTATAGGTACTAGCGGGTTCCAAGAGACCCAGTACTTC
few | TRBJ2-7 | TRBD2 | TRBV4-1 | CASSQDSLAGAYEQYF | TGCGCCAGCAGCCAAGATTCGCTAGCGGGAGCTTACGAGCAGTACTTC
many | TRBJ2-2 | - | TRBV20-1 | CSAINTGELFF | TGCAGTGCTATAAACACCGGGGAGCTGTTTTTT
- | TRBJ1-5 | - | TRBV19 | CASRGGQPQHF | TGTGCCAGTAGGGGTGGTCAGCCCCAGCATTTT
- | TRBJ2-7 | - | TRBV4-3 | CASSQVGNFRFHEQYF | TGCGCCAGCAGCCAAGTAGGTAATTTCCGTTTCCACGAGCAGTACTTC
many | TRBJ2-5 | TRBD2 | TRBV7-9 | CASSPTSGNHQGTQYF | TGTGCCAGCAGCCCAACTAGCGGGAACCACCAAGGAACCCAGTACTTC
few | TRBJ2-5 | - | TRBV27 | CASSLSDSKETQYF | TGTGCCAGCAGTTTATCGGACAGCAAAGAGACCCAGTACTTC
- | TRBJ2-5 | TRBD1 | TRBV27 | CATSTTGPETQYF | TGTGCCACCTCTACGACAGGGCCAGAGACCCAGTACTTC
many | TRBJ2-7 | TRBD2 | TRBV20-1 | CSARSPRGSEQYF | TGCAGTGCTAGGTCCCCGCGGGGGTCCGAGCAGTACTTC
- | TRBJ1-2 | - | TRBV7-9 | CASSHIERANYGYTF | TGTGCCAGCAGCCACATCGAGCGAGCTAACTATGGCTACACCTTC
few | TRBJ1-3 | TRBD1 | TRBV4-3 | CASSQDHRGYGNTIYF | TGCGCCAGCAGCCAAGATCACAGGGGGTACGGAAACACCATATATTTT
few | TRBJ1-4 | TRBD1 | TRBV6-1 | CASSERQGVYEKLFF | TGTGCCAGCAGTGAACGACAGGGGGTGTATGAAAAACTGTTTTTT
once | TRBJ1-6 | - | TRBV4-3 | CASSQDLDAPLHF | TGCGCCAGCAGCCAGGATCTGGATGCACCCCTCCACTTT
- | TRBJ2-3 | - | TRBV5-8 | CASRMTDTQYF | TGTGCCTCCCGGATGACAGATACGCAGTATTTT
- | TRBJ2-5 | - | TRBV4-3 | CASSQTTGWGETQYF | TGCGCCAGCAGCCAGACAACAGGGTGGGGGGAGACCCAGTACTTC
- | TRBJ2-1 | - | TRBV4-3 | CASSQEKVAENNEQFF | TGCGCCAGCAGCCAAGAGAAGGTAGCCGAGAACAATGAGCAGTTCTTC
- | TRBJ1-2 | TRBD1 | TRBV4-1 | CASSRNRGQDYGYTF | TGCGCCAGCAGCCGAAACAGGGGGCAGGACTATGGCTACACCTTC
many | TRBJ2-7 | TRBD2 | TRBV14 | CASSHSGGVDEQYF | TGTGCCAGCAGCCACTCTGGGGGGGTTGACGAGCAGTACTTC
many | TRBJ1-5 | - | TRBV20-1 | CSAREGRNYSNHPQHF | TGCAGTGCTAGAGAAGGGCGGAATTATAGCAATCATCCCCAGCATTTT
- | TRBJ2-2 | - | TRBV6-2/TRBV6-3 | CASSNGLGAGELFF | TGTGCCAGCAGTAACGGGTTGGGGGCCGGGGAGCTGTTTTTT
many | TRBJ1-1 | TRBD1 | TRBV6-5 | CASTGGKYTEAFF | TGTGCCAGCACAGGGGGGAAGTACACTGAAGCTTTCTTT
- | TRBJ2-7 | - | TRBV4-3 | CASSQETWGFGDEQYF | TGCGCCAGCAGCCAAGAAACTTGGGGGTTCGGCGACGAGCAGTACTTC
many | TRBJ1-1 | - | TRBV12-3/TRBV12-4 | CASSWGLENTEAFF | TGTGCCAGCAGTTGGGGGCTTGAGAACACTGAAGCTTTCTTT
- | TRBJ1-5 | TRBD1 | TRBV11-2 | CASSLGTGGWQPQHF | TGTGCCAGCAGCTTGGGGACAGGGGGCTGGCAGCCCCAGCATTTT
many | TRBJ2-7 | TRBD2 | TRBV7-9 | CASSLRTSGRAAVEQYF | TGTGCCAGCAGCCTCAGGACTAGCGGGAGGGCCGCGGTCGAGCAGTACTTC
few | TRBJ2-2 | TRBD2 | TRBV6-6 | CASRGRSGTSHTGELFF | TGTGCCAGCAGGGGGAGATCCGGGACTAGCCACACCGGGGAGCTGTTTTTT
many | TRBJ1-1 | - | TRBV19 | CASSIQGNTEAFF | TGTGCCAGTAGTATACAGGGGAACACTGAAGCTTTCTTT
- | TRBJ2-2 | - | TRBV7-6 | CASSLGGARTLNTGELFF | TGTGCCAGCAGCTTGGGGGGGGCGCGTACCCTGAACACCGGGGAGCTGTTTTTT
many | TRBJ2-3 | - | TRBV6-5 | CASTGPDTQYF | TGTGCCAGCACCGGTCCGGATACGCAGTATTTT
- | TRBJ2-1 | - | TRBV30 | CALGGNFLNEQFF | TGTGCCTTGGGGGGCAATTTTCTTAATGAGCAGTTCTTC
few | TRBJ1-5 | - | TRBV4-3 | CASSQDLATGVSVGQPQHF | TGCGCCAGCAGCCAAGATCTAGCGACAGGAGTTTCAGTGGGTCAGCCCCAGCATTTT
- | TRBJ2-5 | TRBD2 | TRBV6-2/TRBV6-3 | CASSYSIASGRAVSETQYF | TGTGCCAGCAGTTACTCGATCGCTAGCGGGAGGGCCGTGTCCGAGACCCAGTACTTC
- | TRBJ1-2 | - | TRBV7-6 | CASSLDHYGYTF | TGTGCCAGCAGCTTAGATCACTATGGCTACACCTTC
many | TRBJ2-7 | TRBD2 | TRBV28 | CASSPGTAGAYEQYF | TGTGCCAGCAGTCCCGGGACCGCGGGGGCCTACGAGCAGTACTTC
- | TRBJ2-6 | - | TRBV7-9 | CASSPRIGSSGANVLTF | TGTGCCAGCAGCCCCCGTATAGGGAGCTCTGGGGCCAACGTCCTGACTTTC
many | TRBJ2-2 | - | TRBV2 | CASRSAGGSGELFF | TGTGCCAGCAGATCGGCCGGAGGTTCCGGGGAGCTGTTTTTT
- | TRBJ1-5 | - | TRBV27 | CASSLRSSNQPPHF | TGTGCCAGCAGTTTACGCAGTAGCAATCAGCCCCCGCATTTT
- | TRBJ2-5 | - | TRBV7-2 | CASSFTGSYQETQYF | TGTGCCAGCAGCTTTACCGGGTCGTACCAAGAGACCCAGTACTTC
many | TRBJ1-1 | - | TRBV4-3 | CASSQDWVFDTEAFF | TGCGCCAGCAGCCAAGATTGGGTGTTCGACACTGAAGCTTTCTTT
few | TRBJ2-3 | - | TRBV11-2 | CASSPHLGGATDTQYF | TGTGCCAGCAGCCCACACTTGGGGGGGGCCACAGATACGCAGTATTTT
- | TRBJ2-3 | - | TRBV20-1 | CSARAERQGSTDTQYF | TGCAGTGCTAGAGCTGAGAGGCAGGGGAGCACAGATACGCAGTATTTT
- | TRBJ1-1 | TRBD1 | TRBV19 | CASSIGGTARMNTEAFF | TGTGCCAGTAGTATAGGGGGGACAGCAAGAATGAACACTGAAGCTTTCTTT
- | TRBJ1-2 | - | TRBV4-1 | CASSQGPPGVVFHGYTF | TGCGCCAGCAGCCAGGGCCCGCCGGGGGTAGTGTTCCATGGCTACACCTTC
few | TRBJ2-3 | TRBD2 | TRBV20-1 | CSASYSGGRGDTQYF | TGCAGTGCTAGTTATAGCGGGGGGCGGGGAGATACGCAGTATTTT